The 23 T cell receptor beta chains below were found in one sample sequenced in a study of control samples from healthy donors and cancer patients (TCRdb year 2020). Libraries were constructed by the immunoSEQ multiplex PCR assay. TCRdb stores this immuneACCESS table with in-frame sequences only. Part of the clones is absent; in the studies checked, under half of the shortfall reflects unresolved V genes, and no reason is known for the rest. Across this sample there are about 170,000 clones, with more than 85% seen only once. The ten most abundant clones make up just over 2% of the sample. The source material was blood. These TCRs come from a woman aged 40 to 50 in good health.

This chain joins TRBV18 and TRBJ1-5, with D perhaps matching TRBD1 (6 bases). Germline V gene sequence: CDR1 KGHSH, CDR2 LQKENI. The CDR3 contains 15 residues. V gave up 3 bases and J gave up 7 bases, with 16 bases separating them. CDR3 DNA: TGTGCCAGCTCACCCAAGGTGGGGGCTGGCCAGCCCCAGCATTTT. Translating gives CASSPKVGAGQPQHF.

In this sample, this clone turned up a few times. Here the CDR3 reads CASSFIVGWETQYF. The CDR3 region has the DNA TGTGCCAGCAGCTTCATTGTGGGTTGGGAGACCCAGTACTTC. The chain has TRBV7-8 and TRBJ2-5; D is undetermined. This CDR3 spans 14 amino acids. Germline lookup yields CDR1 SGHVS and CDR2 FQNEAQ. With 3 bases removed from V and 5 bases from J, the gap between germline ends came to 13 bases.

J is TRBJ1-1 and V is TRBV18, with 8 bases matching TRBD1. Looked up from germline, CDR1 is KGHSH and CDR2 is LQKENI. Trimming removed 9 bases from V and 0 bases from J; junction bases left unmatched: 9. The CDR3 length is 15 residues. The CDR3 DNA reads as TGTGCCAGTGTACCCCAGGGACAGGTGAACACTGAAGCTTTCTTT. It encodes CASVPQGQVNTEAFF.

The chain recombines TRBV5-1 with TRBJ2-1; 9 bases fit TRBD2. The CDR3 spans 13 residues. The V gene's germline CDR1 is SGHRS and CDR2 YFSETQ. The junction had 2 bases not matched to a gene; V was cut back by 4 bases and J by 6 bases. CDR3 in amino acids: CASSGGGANEQFF. The CDR3 DNA is TGCGCCAGCAGCGGCGGGGGGGCCAATGAGCAGTTCTTC.

The rearrangement links TRBV7-8 to TRBJ1-2; no clear D. V lost 0 bases and J lost 7, with 9 bases in between. The CDR3 is 13 residues long. The V gene's germline CDR1 is SGHVS and CDR2 FQNEAQ. The CDR3 protein is CASSLAGGSGYTF. CDR3 coding DNA: TGTGCCAGCAGCTTAGCCGGCGGAAGTGGCTACACCTTC.

The rearrangement uses TRBV2 and TRBJ2-4, with 8 bases that match TRBD1. The CDR3 length is 14 residues. Germline lookup yields CDR1 SNHLY and CDR2 FYNNEI. Trimming at V came to 4 bases and at J to 7 bases, leaving 6 bases not matched to a gene. CDR3: CASSAHGTGNIQYF. CDR3 coding DNA: TGTGCCAGCAGTGCCCACGGGACAGGTAACATTCAGTACTTC.

The gene calls are TRBV5-5 and TRBJ2-1; 11 bases map to TRBD2. Germline V gene sequence: CDR1 SGHKS, CDR2 YYEKEE (reference sequence). The ends lost 0 bases at V and 5 bases at J; junction bases unmatched: 7. The length of the CDR3 is 17 residues. This chain's CDR3 is CASSLGLAGGTDNEQFF. The CDR3 coding sequence is TGTGCCAGCAGCTTGGGGCTAGCGGGGGGTACTGACAATGAGCAGTTCTTC.

The V and J genes are TRBV2 and TRBJ2-1; the D is unclear. The CDR3 extends over 17 amino acids. Germline V gene sequence: CDR1 SNHLY, CDR2 FYNNEI. Trimming pared 3 bases from V and 2 bases from J, leaving 17 bases between. The CDR3 loop is CASSDSALTSPYNEQFF. CDR3 sequence (DNA): TGTGCCAGCAGTGATTCGGCTCTGACGAGCCCCTACAATGAGCAGTTCTTC.

This clone has only one observation. This sample also contains other DNA sequences that code for the same CDR3. The J gene is TRBJ2-7, the V gene TRBV6-1, with D uncertain. Germline V gene lookup returns CDR1 MNHNS and CDR2 SASEGT. Between the trimmed V and J ends, which lost 3 bases and 4 bases, there was a span of 4 bases. This CDR3 has 11 residues. CDR3 DNA sequence: TGTGCCAGCAGTGAGGGGTACGAGCAGTACTTC. Translated, it gives CASSEGYEQYF.

The CDR3 loop is CASSERGGSSYNEQFF. Here the CDR3 DNA reads TGTGCCAGCAGTGAGCGAGGCGGCAGCTCCTACAATGAGCAGTTCTTC. The chain carries TRBV6-1 and TRBJ2-1; D is unclear. Germline loops: CDR1 MNHNS, CDR2 SASEGT. With 3 bases removed from V and 0 bases from J, the gap between germline ends came to 12 bases. The CDR3 contains 16 residues.

The chain combines TRBV15 with TRBJ2-7; possible D gene TRBD1, 5 bases. This CDR3 has 12 residues. V lost 6 bases to trimming and J lost 3 bases, with 9 bases between them. Germline CDR1 is LNHNV and CDR2 is YYDKDF (reference sequence). CDR3 DNA sequence: TGTGCCACCAGTGACAGCTTCTACGAGCAGTACTTC. The encoded protein is CATSDSFYEQYF.

The rearrangement joins TRBV13 to TRBJ2-7; tentative D call: TRBD2 (6 bases). Per germline, CDR1 PRHDT and CDR2 FYEKMQ (reference sequence). Trimming removed 3 bases from V and 3 bases from J, with 9 bases in between. The CDR3 length is 13 residues. This CDR3 is CASSFLGGYEQYF. CDR3 DNA: TGTGCCAGCAGCTTCTTGGGGGGCTACGAGCAGTACTTC.

CDR3 loop: CASSSADSLLEQYF. DNA of the CDR3: TGTGCCAGCAGCTCCGCCGACAGCTTACTCGAGCAGTACTTC. This sequence joins TRBV7-2 and TRBJ2-7; TRBD1 is a possible D gene (5 bases). CDR3 size: 14 residues. Between the trimmed V and J ends, which lost 4 bases and 6 bases, there was a span of 16 bases. Germline CDR1 and CDR2: SGHTA and FQGNSA.

The genes are TRBV6-5 and TRBJ1-2; the D gene is possibly TRBD1 (6 bases). Trimming took off 6 bases at V and 4 bases at J, with 15 bases between the two ends. The germline V gene encodes CDR1 MNHEY and CDR2 SVGAGI. The CDR3 is 14 amino acids. CDR3 sequence reads: CASSQGNVGYGYTF. The CDR3 DNA sequence: TGTGCCAGCAGCCAGGGGAACGTTGGCTATGGCTACACCTTC.

This chain connects TRBV24-1 to TRBJ2-1; D possibly corresponds to TRBD1 (6 bases). CDR1 and CDR2 (germline): KGHDR, SFDVKD. The ends were cut back, 5 bases at V and 3 bases at J, with 19 bases in the middle. The CDR3 spans 17 residues. CDR3 in DNA: TGTGCCACCAGTGGGGATCCGGGACACAATAACTACAATGAGCAGTTCTTC. Its protein product is CATSGDPGHNNYNEQFF.

The rearrangement joins TRBV19 to TRBJ1-1, with 8 bases fitting TRBD1. This CDR3 has 14 amino acids. The junction had 7 bases not matched to a gene; V was cut back by 6 bases and J by 4 bases. The germline V gene has CDR1 LNHDA and CDR2 SQIVND (reference sequence). The CDR3 spells CASSLTGGVTEAFF. CDR3 bases: TGTGCCAGTAGCCTAACAGGGGGAGTCACTGAAGCTTTCTTT.

Here the CDR3 reads CASSQDKRGGSDTQYF. The DNA for the CDR3 is TGTGCCAGCAGCCAAGATAAGCGGGGGGGATCAGATACGCAGTATTTT. The rearrangement joins TRBV4-2 to TRBJ2-3, with 10 bases identical to TRBD2. Germline CDR1 LGHNA, CDR2 YNFKEQ. Trimming at V came to 0 bases and at J to 4 bases, leaving 4 bases not matched to a gene. This CDR3 contains 16 residues.

This clone was found once. CDR3: CASSDSAYEQYF. The CDR3 region has the DNA TGTGCCAGCAGTGACTCGGCCTACGAGCAGTACTTC. This chain connects TRBV6-4 to TRBJ2-7; no clear D. The CDR3 runs 12 residues. Germline V gives CDR1 MRHNA, CDR2 SNTAGT. V lost 0 bases to trimming and J lost 2 bases, with 2 bases between them.

The V call is TRBV19, the J call TRBJ1-1, with D possibly being TRBD1 (5 bases). Trimming shortened V by 3 bases and J by 9 bases, and 5 bases separated the two germline ends. CDR1 is LNHDA, CDR2 SQIVND, per germline (reference sequence). The CDR3 spans 10 residues. CDR3 sequence reads: CASSMGQAFF. The CDR3 DNA follows: TGTGCCAGTAGTATGGGGCAAGCTTTCTTT.

CDR3 bases: TGTGCCAGCAGCCCGGGCCCCATAGCCAAAAACATTCAGTACTTC. Encoded protein: CASSPGPIAKNIQYF. V is TRBV3-1 (or the pseudogene TRBV3-2) and J is TRBJ2-4; D not resolved. Germline V gene sequence: CDR1 LGHDT, CDR2 YNNKEL (reference sequence). The CDR3 loop spans 15 amino acids. Trimming left V 4 bases short and J 0 bases short, with 10 bases between.

The chain joins TRBV7-9 to TRBJ1-4; D remains unclear. The germline V and J ends were trimmed by 1 base and 8 bases, with 14 bases remaining between them. Germline assignment: CDR1 SEHNR and CDR2 FQNEAQ (reference sequence). The CDR3 runs 15 residues. The CDR3 loop reads CASSLVISLGEKLFF. The CDR3 nucleotides are TGTGCCAGCAGCTTAGTTATCTCGTTGGGGGAAAAACTGTTTTTT.

DNA of the CDR3: TGTGCCAGCAGTTTGGTCGGGGGTGGATACAATGAGCAGTTCTTC. Translation: CASSLVGGGYNEQFF. This chain connects TRBV27 to TRBJ2-1; D possibly corresponds to TRBD2 (6 bases). Trimming left V 3 bases short and J 4 bases short, with 13 bases between. The germline V gene encodes CDR1 MNHEY and CDR2 SMNVEV (reference sequence). This CDR3 is built from 15 residues.

The rearrangement joins TRBV2 to TRBJ2-1; D is perhaps TRBD2 (7 bases). The CDR3 runs 14 residues. V shed 7 bases and J shed 15 bases, with 25 bases lying between them. Germline V gene lookup returns CDR1 SNHLY and CDR2 FYNNEI. The CDR3 DNA reads as TGTGCCAGCATCCCGGGGGGCCAAGCATTTGGGCGGTTCTTC. Amino acid sequence: CASIPGGQAFGRFF.